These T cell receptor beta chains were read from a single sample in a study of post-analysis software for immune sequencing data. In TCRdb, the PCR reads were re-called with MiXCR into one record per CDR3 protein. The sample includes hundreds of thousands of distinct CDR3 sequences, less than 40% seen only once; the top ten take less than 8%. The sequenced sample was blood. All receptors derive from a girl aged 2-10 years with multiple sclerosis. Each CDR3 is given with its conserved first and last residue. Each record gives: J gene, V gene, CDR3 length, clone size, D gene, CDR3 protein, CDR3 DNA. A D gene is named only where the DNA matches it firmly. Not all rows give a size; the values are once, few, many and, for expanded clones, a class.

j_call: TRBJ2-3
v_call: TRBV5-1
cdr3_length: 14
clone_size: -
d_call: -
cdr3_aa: CASSWGSSTDTQYF
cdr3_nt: TGCGCCAGCAGCTGGGGATCTAGCACAGATACGCAGTATTTT

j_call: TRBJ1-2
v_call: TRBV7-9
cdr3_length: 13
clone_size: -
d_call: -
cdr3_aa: CASSGPWPHGYTF
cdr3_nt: TGTGCCAGCAGCGGCCCCTGGCCTCATGGCTACACCTTC

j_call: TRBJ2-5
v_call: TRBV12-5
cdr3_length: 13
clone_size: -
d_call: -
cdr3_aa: CASAGPPLFTQYF
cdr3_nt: TGTGCTAGTGCCGGACCCCCCCTCTTTACCCAGTACTTC

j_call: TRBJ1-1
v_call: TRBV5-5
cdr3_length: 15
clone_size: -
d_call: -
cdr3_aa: CASSRHRPLDTEAFF
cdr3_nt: TGTGCCAGCAGCAGGCACCGGCCCCTTGACACTGAAGCTTTCTTT

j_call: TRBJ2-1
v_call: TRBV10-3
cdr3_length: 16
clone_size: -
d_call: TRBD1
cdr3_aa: CAISQGQGLTYNEQFF
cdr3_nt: TGTGCCATCAGTCAGGGACAGGGTTTGACCTACAATGAGCAGTTCTTC

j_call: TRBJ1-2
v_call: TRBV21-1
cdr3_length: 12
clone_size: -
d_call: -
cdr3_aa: CASSAENYGYTF
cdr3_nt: TGTGCCAGCAGCGCCGAGAACTATGGCTACACCTTC

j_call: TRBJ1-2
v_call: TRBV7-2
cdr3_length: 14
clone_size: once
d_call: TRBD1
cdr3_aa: CASRLDRADYGYTF
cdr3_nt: TGTGCCAGCAGGCTGGACAGGGCGGACTATGGCTACACCTTC

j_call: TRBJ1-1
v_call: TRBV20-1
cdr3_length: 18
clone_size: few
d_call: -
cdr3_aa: CSARDIIGDTPGGTEAFF
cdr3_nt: TGCAGTGCTAGAGATATAATAGGGGACACCCCCGGCGGCACTGAAGCTTTCTTT

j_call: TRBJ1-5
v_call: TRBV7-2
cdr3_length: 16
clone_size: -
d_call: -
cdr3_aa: CASSPQTGVSNQPQHF
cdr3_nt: TGTGCCAGCAGCCCCCAGACGGGGGTGAGCAATCAGCCCCAGCATTTT

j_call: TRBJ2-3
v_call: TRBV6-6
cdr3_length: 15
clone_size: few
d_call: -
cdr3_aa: CASTYLGRKGDTQYF
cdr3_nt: TGTGCCAGCACCTACCTCGGACGGAAGGGAGATACGCAGTATTTT

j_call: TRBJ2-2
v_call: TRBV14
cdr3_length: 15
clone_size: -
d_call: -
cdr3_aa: CASSQVAVYTGELFF
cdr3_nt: TGTGCCAGCAGCCAAGTAGCGGTTTACACCGGGGAGCTGTTTTTT

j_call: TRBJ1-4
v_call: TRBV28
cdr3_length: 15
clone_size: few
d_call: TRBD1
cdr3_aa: CASSAPGTGDEKLFF
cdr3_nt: TGTGCCAGCAGTGCCCCCGGGACAGGGGATGAAAAACTGTTTTTT

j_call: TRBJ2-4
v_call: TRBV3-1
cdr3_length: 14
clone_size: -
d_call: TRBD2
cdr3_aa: CASSQGGSGYIQYF
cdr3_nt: TGTGCCAGCAGCCAGGGCGGTAGCGGGTACATTCAGTACTTC

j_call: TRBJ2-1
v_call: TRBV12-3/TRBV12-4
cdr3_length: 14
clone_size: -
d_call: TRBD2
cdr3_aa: CASSLAGGMNEQFF
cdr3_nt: TGTGCCAGCAGCCTAGCGGGAGGGATGAATGAGCAGTTCTTC

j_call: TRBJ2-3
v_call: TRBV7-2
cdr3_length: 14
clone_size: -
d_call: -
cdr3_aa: CASSPDYRTDTQYF
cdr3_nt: TGTGCCAGCAGCCCGGACTACCGCACAGATACGCAGTATTTT

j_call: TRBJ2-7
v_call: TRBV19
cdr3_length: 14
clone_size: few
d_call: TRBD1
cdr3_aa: CASSIGTGRYEQYF
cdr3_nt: TGTGCCAGTAGTATCGGGACAGGGAGGTACGAGCAGTACTTC

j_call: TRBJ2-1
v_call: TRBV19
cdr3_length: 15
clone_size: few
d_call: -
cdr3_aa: CASSIGGFGGNEQFF
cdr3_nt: TGTGCCAGTAGTATAGGGGGCTTTGGCGGCAATGAGCAGTTCTTC

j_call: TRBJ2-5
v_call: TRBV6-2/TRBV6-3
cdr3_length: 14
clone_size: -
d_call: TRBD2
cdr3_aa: CASKGTSGTDEQYF
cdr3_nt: TGTGCCAGCAAAGGGACTAGCGGGACCGATGAGCAGTACTTC

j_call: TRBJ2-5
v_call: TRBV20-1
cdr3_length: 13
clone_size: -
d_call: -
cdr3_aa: CSARAGPGETQYF
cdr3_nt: TGCAGTGCTAGGGCAGGGCCCGGGGAGACCCAGTACTTC

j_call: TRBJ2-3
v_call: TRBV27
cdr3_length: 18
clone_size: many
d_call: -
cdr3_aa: CASSLSPGAGTSTDTQYF
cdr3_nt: TGTGCCAGCAGTTTAAGTCCCGGTGCGGGGACCAGCACAGATACGCAGTATTTT

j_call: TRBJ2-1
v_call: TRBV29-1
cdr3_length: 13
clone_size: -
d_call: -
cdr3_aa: CSAQGGGYNEQFF
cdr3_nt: TGCAGCGCCCAGGGGGGGGGTTACAATGAGCAGTTCTTC

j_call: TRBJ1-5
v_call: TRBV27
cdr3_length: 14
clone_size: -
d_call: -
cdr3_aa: CASSFRRNNQPQHF
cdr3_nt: TGTGCCAGCAGTTTTCGACGGAACAATCAGCCCCAGCATTTT

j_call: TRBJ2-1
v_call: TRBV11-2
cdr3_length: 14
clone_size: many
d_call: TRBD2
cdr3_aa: CASIDQRGRNEQFF
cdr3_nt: TGTGCCAGCATCGACCAGCGGGGAAGGAATGAGCAGTTCTTC

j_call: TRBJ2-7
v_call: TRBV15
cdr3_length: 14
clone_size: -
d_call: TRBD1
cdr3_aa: CATRAPDRVNEQYF
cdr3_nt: TGTGCCACCAGGGCCCCGGACAGGGTTAACGAGCAGTACTTC

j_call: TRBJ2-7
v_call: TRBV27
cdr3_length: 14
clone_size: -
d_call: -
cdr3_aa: CASSLRLLSYEQYF
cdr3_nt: TGTGCCAGCAGTTTAAGGCTACTCTCCTACGAGCAGTACTTC

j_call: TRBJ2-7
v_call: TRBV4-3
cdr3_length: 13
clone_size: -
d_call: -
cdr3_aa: CASSQDSGYEQYF
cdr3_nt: TGCGCCAGCAGCCAAGATTCGGGGTACGAGCAGTACTTC

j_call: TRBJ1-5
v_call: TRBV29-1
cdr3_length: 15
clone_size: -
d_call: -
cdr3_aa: CSVAVGTASNQPQHF
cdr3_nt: TGCAGCGTAGCCGTCGGGACGGCGAGCAATCAGCCCCAGCATTTT

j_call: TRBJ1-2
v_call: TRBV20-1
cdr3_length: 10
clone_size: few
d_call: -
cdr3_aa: CSAKRDGYTF
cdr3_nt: TGCAGTGCTAAGAGGGATGGCTACACCTTC

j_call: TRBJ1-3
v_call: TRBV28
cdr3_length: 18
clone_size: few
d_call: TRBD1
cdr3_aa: CASSSRDRGRLLTNTIYF
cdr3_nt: TGTGCCAGCAGTTCACGGGACAGGGGGCGTCTTTTGACAAACACCATATATTTT

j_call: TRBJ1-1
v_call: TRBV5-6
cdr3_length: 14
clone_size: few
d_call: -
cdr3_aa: CASSWTSRGPEAFF
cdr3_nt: TGTGCCAGCAGCTGGACATCGAGGGGCCCTGAAGCTTTCTTT

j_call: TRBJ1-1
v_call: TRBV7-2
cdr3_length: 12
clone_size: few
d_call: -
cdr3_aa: CASSLLVKVAFF
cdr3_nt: TGTGCCAGCAGCTTACTCGTTAAGGTAGCTTTCTTT

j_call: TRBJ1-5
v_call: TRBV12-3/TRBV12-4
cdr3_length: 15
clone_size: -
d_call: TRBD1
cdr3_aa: CASRDRGFSNQPQHF
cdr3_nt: TGTGCCAGCAGAGACAGGGGTTTTTCCAATCAGCCCCAGCATTTT

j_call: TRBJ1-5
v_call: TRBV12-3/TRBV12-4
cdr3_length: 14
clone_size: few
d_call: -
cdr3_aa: CASRTDRYNQPQHF
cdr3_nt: TGTGCCAGCAGAACGGACAGATACAATCAGCCCCAGCATTTT

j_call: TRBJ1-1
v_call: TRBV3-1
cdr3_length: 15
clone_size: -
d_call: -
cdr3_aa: CASSHPQAGNTEAFF
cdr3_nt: TGTGCCAGCAGCCACCCCCAGGCGGGTAACACTGAAGCTTTCTTT

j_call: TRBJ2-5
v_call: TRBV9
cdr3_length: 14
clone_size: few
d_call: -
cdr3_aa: CASSATSGGETQYF
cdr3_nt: TGTGCCAGCAGCGCGACATCCGGAGGGGAGACCCAGTACTTC

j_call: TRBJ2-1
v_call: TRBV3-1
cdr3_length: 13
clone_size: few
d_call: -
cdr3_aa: CASSQESRNEQFF
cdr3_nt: TGTGCCAGCAGCCAAGAAAGCAGGAATGAGCAGTTCTTC

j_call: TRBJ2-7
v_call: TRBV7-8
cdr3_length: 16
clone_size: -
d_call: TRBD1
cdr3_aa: CASSGRDRISSYEQYF
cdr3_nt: TGTGCCAGCAGCGGACGGGACAGGATAAGCTCCTACGAGCAGTACTTC

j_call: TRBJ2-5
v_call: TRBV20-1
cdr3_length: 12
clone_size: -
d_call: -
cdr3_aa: CSARWYQETQYF
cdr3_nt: TGCAGTGCTCGCTGGTACCAAGAGACCCAGTACTTC

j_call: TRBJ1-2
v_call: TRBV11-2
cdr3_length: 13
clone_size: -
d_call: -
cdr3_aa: CASSPYRDYGYTF
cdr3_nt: TGTGCCAGCAGCCCGTACAGGGACTATGGCTACACCTTC

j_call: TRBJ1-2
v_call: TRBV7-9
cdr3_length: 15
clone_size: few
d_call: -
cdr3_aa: CASSGRTVINYGYTF
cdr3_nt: TGTGCCAGCAGCGGGCGGACGGTTATTAACTATGGCTACACCTTC

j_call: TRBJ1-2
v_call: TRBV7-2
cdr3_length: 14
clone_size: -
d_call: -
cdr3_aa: CASSFPGQYYGYTF
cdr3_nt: TGTGCCAGCAGCTTCCCCGGACAGTACTATGGCTACACCTTC

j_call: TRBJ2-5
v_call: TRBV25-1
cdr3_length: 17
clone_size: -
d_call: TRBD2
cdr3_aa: CASSPEGRGGLSKTQYF
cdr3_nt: TGTGCCAGCAGTCCCGAAGGGCGGGGGGGCCTCAGTAAGACCCAGTACTTC

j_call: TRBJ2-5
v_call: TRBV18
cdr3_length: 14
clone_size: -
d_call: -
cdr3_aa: CASPPVRGAETQYF
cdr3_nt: TGTGCCAGCCCACCAGTCCGGGGGGCAGAGACCCAGTACTTC

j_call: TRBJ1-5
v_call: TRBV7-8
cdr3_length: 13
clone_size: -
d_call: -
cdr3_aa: CATRDGNNQPQHF
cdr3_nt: TGTGCCACCAGGGATGGGAACAATCAGCCCCAGCATTTT

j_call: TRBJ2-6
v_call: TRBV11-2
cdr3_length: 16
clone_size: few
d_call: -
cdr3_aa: CASRPKGQSGANVLTF
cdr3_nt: TGTGCCAGCAGACCGAAGGGGCAGTCTGGGGCCAACGTCCTGACTTTC

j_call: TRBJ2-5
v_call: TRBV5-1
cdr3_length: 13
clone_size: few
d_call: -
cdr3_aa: CASRNGDGETQYF
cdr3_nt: TGCGCCAGCAGAAACGGGGACGGGGAGACCCAGTACTTC

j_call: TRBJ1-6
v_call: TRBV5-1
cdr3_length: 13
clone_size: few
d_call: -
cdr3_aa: CASSLVTDSPLHF
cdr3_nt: TGCGCCAGCAGCTTGGTTACGGATTCACCCCTCCACTTT

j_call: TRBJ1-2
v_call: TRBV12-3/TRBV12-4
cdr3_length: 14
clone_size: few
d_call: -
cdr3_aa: CASSPDPGVYGYTF
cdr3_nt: TGTGCCAGCAGTCCAGACCCAGGGGTCTATGGCTACACCTTC